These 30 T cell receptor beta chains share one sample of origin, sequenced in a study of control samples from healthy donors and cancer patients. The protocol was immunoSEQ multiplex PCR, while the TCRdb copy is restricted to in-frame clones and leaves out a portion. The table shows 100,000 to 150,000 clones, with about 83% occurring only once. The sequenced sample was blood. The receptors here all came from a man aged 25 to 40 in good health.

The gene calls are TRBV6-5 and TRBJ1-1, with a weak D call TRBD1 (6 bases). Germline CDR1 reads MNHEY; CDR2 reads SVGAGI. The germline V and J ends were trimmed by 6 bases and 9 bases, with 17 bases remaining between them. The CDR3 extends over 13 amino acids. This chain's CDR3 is CASRRSTGTQAFF. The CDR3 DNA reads TGTGCCAGCAGAAGAAGTACAGGGACTCAAGCTTTCTTT.

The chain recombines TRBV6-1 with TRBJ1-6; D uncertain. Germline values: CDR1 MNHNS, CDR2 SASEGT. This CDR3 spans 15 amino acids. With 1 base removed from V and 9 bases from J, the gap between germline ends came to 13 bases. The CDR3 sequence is CASSEERASLSPLHF. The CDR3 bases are TGTGCCAGCAGTGAAGAGAGGGCCAGCCTTTCACCCCTCCACTTT.

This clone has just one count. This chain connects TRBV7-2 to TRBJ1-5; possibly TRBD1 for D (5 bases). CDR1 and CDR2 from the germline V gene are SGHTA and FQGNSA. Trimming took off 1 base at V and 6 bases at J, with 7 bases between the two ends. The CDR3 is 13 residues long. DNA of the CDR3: TGTGCCAGCAGCTTAGAACAGGCTCAGCCCCAGCATTTT. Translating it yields CASSLEQAQPQHF.

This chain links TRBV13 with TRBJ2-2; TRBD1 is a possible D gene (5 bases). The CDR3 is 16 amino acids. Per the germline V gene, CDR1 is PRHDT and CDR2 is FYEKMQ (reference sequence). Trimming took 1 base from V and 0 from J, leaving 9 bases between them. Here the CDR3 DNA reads TGTGCCAGCAGCTTAGTAGGGGTCGCGAACACCGGGGAGCTGTTTTTT. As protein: CASSLVGVANTGELFF.

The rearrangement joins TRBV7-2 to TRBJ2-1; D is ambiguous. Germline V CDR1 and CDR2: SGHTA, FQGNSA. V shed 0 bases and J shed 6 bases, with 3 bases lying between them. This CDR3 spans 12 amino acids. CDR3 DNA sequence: TGTGCCAGCAGCTTAGCGGCCAATGAGCAGTTCTTC. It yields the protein CASSLAANEQFF.

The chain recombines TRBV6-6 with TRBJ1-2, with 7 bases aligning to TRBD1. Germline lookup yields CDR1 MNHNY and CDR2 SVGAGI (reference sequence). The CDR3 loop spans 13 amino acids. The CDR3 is CATRDSDFYGYTF. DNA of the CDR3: TGTGCTACCCGGGACAGCGATTTCTATGGCTACACCTTC.

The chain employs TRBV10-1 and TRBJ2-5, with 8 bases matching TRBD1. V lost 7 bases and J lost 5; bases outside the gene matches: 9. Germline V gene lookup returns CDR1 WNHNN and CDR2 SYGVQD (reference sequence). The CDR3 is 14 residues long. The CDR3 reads CASTSGQGGETQYF. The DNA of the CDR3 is TGCGCCAGCACCAGCGGACAGGGCGGGGAGACCCAGTACTTC.

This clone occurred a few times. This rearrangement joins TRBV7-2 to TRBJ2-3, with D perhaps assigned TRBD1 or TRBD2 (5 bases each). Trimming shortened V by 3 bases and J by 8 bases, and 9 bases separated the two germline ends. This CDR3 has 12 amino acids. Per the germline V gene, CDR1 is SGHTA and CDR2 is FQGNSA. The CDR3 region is CASSFERGTQYF. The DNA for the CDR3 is TGTGCCAGCAGCTTTGAGAGGGGTACGCAGTATTTT.

CDR3 DNA: TGCGCCAGCAGCATGGGACAGGGGCAGTCTAACTATGGCTACACCTTC. Encoded protein: CASSMGQGQSNYGYTF. V gene TRBV5-1 combines with J gene TRBJ1-2; 10 nucleotides match TRBD1. Germline V gene data show CDR1 as SGHRS and CDR2 as YFSETQ. The V gene end was trimmed by 4 bases and the J gene end by 0 bases; junction bases not matched to a gene: 6. The CDR3 totals 16 residues.

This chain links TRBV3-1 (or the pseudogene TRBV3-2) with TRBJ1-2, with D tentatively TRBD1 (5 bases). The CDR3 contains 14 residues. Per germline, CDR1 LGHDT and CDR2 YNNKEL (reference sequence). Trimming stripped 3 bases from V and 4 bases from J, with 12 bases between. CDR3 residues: CASSHGRETYGYTF. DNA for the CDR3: TGTGCCAGCAGCCATGGCAGGGAGACCTATGGCTACACCTTC.

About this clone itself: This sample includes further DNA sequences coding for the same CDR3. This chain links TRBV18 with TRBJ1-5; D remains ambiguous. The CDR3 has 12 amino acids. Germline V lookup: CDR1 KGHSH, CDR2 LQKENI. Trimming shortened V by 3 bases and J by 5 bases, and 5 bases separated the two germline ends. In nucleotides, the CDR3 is TGTGCCAGCTCACCGAGGGATCAGCCCCAGCATTTT. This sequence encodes CASSPRDQPQHF.

The CDR3, as DNA: TGTGCCAGCAGGCGCCGTTTGGAGGAGCAGTACTTC. Translated: CASRRRLEEQYF. The J gene is TRBJ2-7, the V gene TRBV7-9; no reliable D call. Trimming stripped 6 bases from V and 7 bases from J, with 13 bases between. The CDR3 has 12 amino acids. The germline V gene encodes CDR1 SEHNR and CDR2 FQNEAQ (reference sequence).

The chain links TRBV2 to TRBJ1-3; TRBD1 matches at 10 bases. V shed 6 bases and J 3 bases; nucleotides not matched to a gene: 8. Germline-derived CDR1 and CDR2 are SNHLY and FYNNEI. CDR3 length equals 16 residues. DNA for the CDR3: TGTGCCAGCAGCTTCACGGGACAGGGGTTTGGAAACACCATATATTTT. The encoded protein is CASSFTGQGFGNTIYF. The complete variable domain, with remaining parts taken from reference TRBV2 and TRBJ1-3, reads EPEVTQTPSHQVTQMGQEVILRCVPISNHLYFYWYRQILGQKVEFLVSFYNNEISEKSEIFDDQFSVERPDGSNFTLKIRSTKLEDSAMYFCASSFTGQGFGNTIYFGEGSWLTVV.

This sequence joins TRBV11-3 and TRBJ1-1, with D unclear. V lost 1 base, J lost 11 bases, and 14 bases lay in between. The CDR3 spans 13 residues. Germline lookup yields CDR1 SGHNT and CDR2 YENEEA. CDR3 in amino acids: CASSLAPGAGAFF. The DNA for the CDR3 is TGTGCCAGCAGCTTAGCCCCAGGAGCCGGGGCTTTCTTT.

For the CDR3, the DNA is TGTGCCAGCAGCCGCGATATAACCCCCTACACAGATACGCAGTATTTT. Translation gives CASSRDITPYTDTQYF. V and J are TRBV14 and TRBJ2-3, with D uncertain. The CDR3 has 16 residues. Trimming shortened V by 4 bases and J by 2 bases, and 16 bases separated the two germline ends. Germline V gene lookup returns CDR1 SGHDN and CDR2 FVKESK.

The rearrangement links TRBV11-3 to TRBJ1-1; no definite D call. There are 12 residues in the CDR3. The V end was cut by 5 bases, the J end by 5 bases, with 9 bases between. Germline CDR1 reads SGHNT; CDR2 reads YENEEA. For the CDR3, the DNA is TGTGCCAGCAGCGGAACCCGGACTGAAGCTTTCTTT. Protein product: CASSGTRTEAFF.

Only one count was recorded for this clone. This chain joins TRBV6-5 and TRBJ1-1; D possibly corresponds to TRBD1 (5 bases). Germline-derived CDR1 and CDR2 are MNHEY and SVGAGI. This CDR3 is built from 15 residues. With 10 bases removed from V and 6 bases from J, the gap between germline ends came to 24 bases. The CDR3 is CAISSRQGFEAEAFF. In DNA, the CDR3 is TGTGCCATCTCTTCTAGGCAGGGATTTGAAGCTGAAGCTTTCTTT.

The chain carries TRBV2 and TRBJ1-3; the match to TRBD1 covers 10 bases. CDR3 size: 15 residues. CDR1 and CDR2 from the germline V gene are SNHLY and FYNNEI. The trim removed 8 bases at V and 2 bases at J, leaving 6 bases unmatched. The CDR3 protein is CASDRDRGAGNTIYF. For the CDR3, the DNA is TGTGCCAGCGACCGGGACAGGGGAGCTGGAAACACCATATATTTT.

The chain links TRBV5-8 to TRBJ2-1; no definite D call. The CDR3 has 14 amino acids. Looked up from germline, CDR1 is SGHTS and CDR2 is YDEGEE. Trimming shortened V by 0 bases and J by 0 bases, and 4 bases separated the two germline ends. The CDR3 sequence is CASSLETSYNEQFF. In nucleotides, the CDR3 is TGTGCCAGCAGCTTGGAAACCTCCTACAATGAGCAGTTCTTC.

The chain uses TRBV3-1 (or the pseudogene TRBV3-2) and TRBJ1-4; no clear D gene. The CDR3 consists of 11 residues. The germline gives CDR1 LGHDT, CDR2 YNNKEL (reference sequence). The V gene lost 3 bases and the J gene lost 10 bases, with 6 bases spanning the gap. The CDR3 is CASSHSGKLFF. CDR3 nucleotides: TGTGCCAGCAGCCACTCCGGAAAACTGTTTTTT.

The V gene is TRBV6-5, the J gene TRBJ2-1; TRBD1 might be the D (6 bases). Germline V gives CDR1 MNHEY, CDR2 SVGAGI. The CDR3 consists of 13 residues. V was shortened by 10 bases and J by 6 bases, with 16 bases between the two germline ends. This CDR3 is CAISRLGGNEQFF. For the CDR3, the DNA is TGTGCCATCTCACGATTAGGGGGCAATGAGCAGTTCTTC.

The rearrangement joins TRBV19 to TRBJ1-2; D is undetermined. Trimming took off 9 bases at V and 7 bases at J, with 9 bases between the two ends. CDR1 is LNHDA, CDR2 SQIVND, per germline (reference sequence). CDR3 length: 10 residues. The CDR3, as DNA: TGTGCCAGCAAGGGATCTGGCTACACCTTC. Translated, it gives CASKGSGYTF.

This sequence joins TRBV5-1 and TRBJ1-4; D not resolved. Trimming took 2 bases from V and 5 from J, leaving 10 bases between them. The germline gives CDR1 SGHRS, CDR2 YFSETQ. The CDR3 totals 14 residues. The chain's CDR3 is CASSFGRTNEKLFF. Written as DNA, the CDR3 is TGCGCCAGCAGCTTCGGCAGGACGAATGAAAAACTGTTTTTT.

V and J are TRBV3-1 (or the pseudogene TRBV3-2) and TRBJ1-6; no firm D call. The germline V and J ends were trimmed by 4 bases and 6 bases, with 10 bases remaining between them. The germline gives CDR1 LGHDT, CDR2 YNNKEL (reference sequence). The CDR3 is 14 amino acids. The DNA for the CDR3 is TGTGCCAGCAGCCGGATGGACTTTAATTCACCCCTCCACTTT. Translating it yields CASSRMDFNSPLHF.

As DNA, the CDR3 is TGTGCCAGCAGCGTTGGGACAGGGTGGGATGAAAAACTGTTTTTT. This encodes CASSVGTGWDEKLFF. The chain carries TRBV9 and TRBJ1-4; 9 nucleotides line up with TRBD1. V trimming: 2 bases; J trimming: 6 bases; junction bases outside the gene matches: 5. The CDR3 is made up of 15 amino acids. Germline V gene sequence: CDR1 SGDLS, CDR2 YYNGEE.

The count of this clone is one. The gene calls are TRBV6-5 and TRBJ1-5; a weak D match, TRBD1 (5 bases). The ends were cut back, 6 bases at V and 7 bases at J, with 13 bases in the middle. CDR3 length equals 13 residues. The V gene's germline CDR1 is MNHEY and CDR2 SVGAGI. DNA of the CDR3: TGTGCCAGCAGCCGACAGTGGGGACAGCCCCAGCATTTT. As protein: CASSRQWGQPQHF.

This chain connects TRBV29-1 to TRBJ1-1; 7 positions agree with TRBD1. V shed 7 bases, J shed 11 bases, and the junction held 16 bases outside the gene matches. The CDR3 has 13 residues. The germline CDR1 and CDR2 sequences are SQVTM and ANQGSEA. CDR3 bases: TGCAGCGCTGACCGACAGGGACGGGGAGAGGCTTTCTTT. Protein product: CSADRQGRGEAFF. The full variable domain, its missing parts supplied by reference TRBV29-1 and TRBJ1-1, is SAVISQKPSRDICQRGTSLTIQCQVDSQVTMMFWYRQQPGQSLTLIATANQGSEATYESGFVIDKFPISRPNLTFSTLTVSNMSPEDSSIYLCSADRQGRGEAFFGQGTRLTVV.

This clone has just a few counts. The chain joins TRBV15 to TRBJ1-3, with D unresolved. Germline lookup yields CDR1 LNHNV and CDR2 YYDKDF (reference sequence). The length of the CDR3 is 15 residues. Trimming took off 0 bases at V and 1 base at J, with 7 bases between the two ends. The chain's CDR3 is CATSRETVSGNTIYF. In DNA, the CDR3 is TGTGCCACCAGCAGAGAGACGGTGTCTGGAAACACCATATATTTT.

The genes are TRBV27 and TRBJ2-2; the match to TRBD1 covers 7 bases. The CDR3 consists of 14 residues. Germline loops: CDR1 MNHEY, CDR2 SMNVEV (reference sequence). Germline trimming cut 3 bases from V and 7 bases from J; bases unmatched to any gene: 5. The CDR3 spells CASSFDRADGELFF. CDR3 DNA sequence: TGTGCCAGCAGTTTTGACAGGGCGGACGGGGAGCTGTTTTTT.

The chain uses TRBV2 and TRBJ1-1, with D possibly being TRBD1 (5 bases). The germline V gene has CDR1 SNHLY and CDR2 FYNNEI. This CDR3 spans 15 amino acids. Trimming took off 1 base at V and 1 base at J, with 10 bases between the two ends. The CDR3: CASSEGGVGNTEAFF. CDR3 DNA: TGTGCCAGCAGTGAAGGGGGCGTGGGGAACACTGAAGCTTTCTTT.